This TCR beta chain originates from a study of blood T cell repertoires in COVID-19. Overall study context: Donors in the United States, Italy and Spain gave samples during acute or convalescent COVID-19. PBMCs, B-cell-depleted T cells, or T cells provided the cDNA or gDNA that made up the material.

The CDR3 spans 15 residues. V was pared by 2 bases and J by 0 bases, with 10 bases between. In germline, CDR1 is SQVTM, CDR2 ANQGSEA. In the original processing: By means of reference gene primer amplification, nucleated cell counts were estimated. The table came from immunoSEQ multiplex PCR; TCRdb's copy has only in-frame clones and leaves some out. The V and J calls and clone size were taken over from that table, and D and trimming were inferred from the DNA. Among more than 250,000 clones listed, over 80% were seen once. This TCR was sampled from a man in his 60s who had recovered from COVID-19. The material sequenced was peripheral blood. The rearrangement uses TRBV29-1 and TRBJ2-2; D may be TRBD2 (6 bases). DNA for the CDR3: TGCAGCGTTGAATGGGGGGATGCGAACACCGGGGAGCTGTTTTTT. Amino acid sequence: CSVEWGDANTGELFF.